This TCR beta chain derives from a study of blood T cell repertoires in COVID-19. Assay used: immunoSEQ multiplex PCR; TCRdb lists only in-frame clones, some missing. The repertoire holds roughly 240,000 clones, with around 88% as singletons. This CDR3 comprises 13 residues. V was clipped by 4 bases and J by 8 bases, with 9 bases between them. Germline V gene sequence: CDR1 MDHEN, CDR2 SYDVKM. Specimen: PBMCs or T cells enriched from blood (not recorded which). The TCR originated in a woman in her 40s with acute COVID-19. The J gene is TRBJ1-6, the V gene TRBV28; a possible D gene is TRBD1 (5 bases). Written as DNA, the CDR3 is TGTGCCAGCAGTTCGTTGACAGATTCACCCCTCCACTTT. It codes for CASSSLTDSPLHF.